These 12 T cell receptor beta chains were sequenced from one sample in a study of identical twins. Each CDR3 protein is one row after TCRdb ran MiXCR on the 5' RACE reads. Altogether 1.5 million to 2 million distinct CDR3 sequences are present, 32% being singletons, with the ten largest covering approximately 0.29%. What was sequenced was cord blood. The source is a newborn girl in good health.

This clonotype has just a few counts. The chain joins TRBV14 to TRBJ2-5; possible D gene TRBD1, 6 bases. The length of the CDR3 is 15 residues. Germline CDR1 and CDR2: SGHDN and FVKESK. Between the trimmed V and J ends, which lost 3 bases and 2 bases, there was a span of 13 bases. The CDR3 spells CASSHYTGLQETQYF. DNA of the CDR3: TGTGCCAGCAGCCATTATACAGGGTTACAAGAGACCCAGTACTTC.

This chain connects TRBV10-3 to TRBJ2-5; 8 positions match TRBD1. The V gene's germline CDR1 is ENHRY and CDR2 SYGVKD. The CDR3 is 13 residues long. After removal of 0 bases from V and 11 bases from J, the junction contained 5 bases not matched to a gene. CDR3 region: CAISESWGQEQYF. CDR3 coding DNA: TGTGCCATCAGTGAGTCGTGGGGACAGGAGCAGTACTTC.

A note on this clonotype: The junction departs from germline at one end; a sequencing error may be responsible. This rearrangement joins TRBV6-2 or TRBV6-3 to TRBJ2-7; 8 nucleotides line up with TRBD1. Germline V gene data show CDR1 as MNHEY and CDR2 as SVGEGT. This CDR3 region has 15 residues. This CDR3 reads CASSQLQGVGNEQYF. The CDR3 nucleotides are TGTGCCAGCAGTCAGTTACAGGGGGTAGGCAATGAGCAGTATTTC.

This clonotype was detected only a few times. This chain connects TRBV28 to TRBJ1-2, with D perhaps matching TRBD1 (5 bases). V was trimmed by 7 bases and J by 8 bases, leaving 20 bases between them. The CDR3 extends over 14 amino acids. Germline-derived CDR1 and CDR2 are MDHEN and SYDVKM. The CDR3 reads CASTGAGPLGGYTF. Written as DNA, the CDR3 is TGTGCCAGCACTGGGGCCGGACCTTTAGGCGGCTACACCTTC.

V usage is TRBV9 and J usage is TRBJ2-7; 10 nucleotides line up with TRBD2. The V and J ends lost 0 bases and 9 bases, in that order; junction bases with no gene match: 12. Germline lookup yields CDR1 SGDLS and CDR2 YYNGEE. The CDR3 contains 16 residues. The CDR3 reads CASSVVWLAGVPGQYF. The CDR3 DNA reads TGTGCCAGCAGCGTAGTCTGGCTAGCGGGAGTACCTGGGCAGTACTTC.

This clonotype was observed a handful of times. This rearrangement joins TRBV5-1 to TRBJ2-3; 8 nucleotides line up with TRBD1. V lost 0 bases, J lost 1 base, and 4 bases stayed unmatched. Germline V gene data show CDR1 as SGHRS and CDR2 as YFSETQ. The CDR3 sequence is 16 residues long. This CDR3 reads CASSLVVTGGTDTQYF. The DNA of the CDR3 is TGCGCCAGCAGCTTGGTCGTGACAGGGGGCACAGATACGCAGTATTTT.

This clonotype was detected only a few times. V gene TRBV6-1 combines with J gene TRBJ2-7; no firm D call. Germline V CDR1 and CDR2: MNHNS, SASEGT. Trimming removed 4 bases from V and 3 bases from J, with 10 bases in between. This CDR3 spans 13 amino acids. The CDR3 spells CASSAQASYEQYF. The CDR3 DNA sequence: TGTGCCAGCAGTGCTCAGGCGAGCTACGAGCAGTACTTC.

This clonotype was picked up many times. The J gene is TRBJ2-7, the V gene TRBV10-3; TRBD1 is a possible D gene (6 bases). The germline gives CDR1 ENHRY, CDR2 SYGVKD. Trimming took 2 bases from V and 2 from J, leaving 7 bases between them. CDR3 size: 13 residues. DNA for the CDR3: TGTGCCATCAGTGAGGGACAGACCTACGAGCAGTACTTC. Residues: CAISEGQTYEQYF.

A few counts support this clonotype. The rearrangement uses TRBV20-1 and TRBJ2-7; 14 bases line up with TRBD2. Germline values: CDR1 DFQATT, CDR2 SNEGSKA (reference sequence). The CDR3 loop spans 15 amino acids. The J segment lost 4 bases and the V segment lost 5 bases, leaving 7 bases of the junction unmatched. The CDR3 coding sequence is TGCAGTGCTTCTAGACTAGCGGGAGGGATATACGAGCAGTACTTC. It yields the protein CSASRLAGGIYEQYF.

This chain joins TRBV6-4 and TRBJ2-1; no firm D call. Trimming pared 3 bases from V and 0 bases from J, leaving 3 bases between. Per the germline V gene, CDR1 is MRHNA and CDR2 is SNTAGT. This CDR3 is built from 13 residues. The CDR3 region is CASSENSYNEQFF. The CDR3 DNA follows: TGTGCCAGCAGTGAAAACTCCTACAATGAGCAGTTCTTC.

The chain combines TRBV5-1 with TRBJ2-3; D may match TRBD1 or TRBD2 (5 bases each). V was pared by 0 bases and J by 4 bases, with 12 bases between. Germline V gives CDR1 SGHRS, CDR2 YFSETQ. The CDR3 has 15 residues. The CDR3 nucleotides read TGCGCCAGCAGCTTGGTAGCGAGGGGCTCAGATACGCAGTATTTT. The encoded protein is CASSLVARGSDTQYF.

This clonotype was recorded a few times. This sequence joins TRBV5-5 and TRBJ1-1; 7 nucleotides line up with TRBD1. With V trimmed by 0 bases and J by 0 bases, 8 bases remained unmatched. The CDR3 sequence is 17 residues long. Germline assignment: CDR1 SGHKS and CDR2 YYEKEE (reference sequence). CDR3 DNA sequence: TGTGCCAGCAGCTTGGTGGTAGTACAGGGGTTGAACACTGAAGCTTTCTTT. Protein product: CASSLVVVQGLNTEAFF.